Following are 21 T cell receptor beta chains from one sample sequenced in a study of CD8+ T cells in alopecia areata. The sequencing template was cDNA reverse transcribed from extracted RNA. Repertoires were generated with immunoSEQ multiplex PCR, while TCRdb's copy carries only in-frame clones and drops some. Of 200,000 or so clones listed, 58% are singletons. Regarding treatment: oral pan-JAK inhibitor, 5-10 mg twice daily. Sequenced here: CD4+ T cells sorted from blood, sampled at week 24, from a patient treated with tofacitinib. The receptors originated from a human donor with alopecia areata.

This clone occurred a few times. Here the CDR3 DNA reads TGCAGCGTTGAAGTGGCCAGGACGGGGACCCAGTACTTC. Translation: CSVEVARTGTQYF. The gene calls are TRBV29-1 and TRBJ2-5; D ambiguous. Trimming took off 1 base at V and 7 bases at J, with 13 bases between the two ends. This CDR3 spans 13 amino acids. Per germline, CDR1 SQVTM and CDR2 ANQGSEA.

The chain is built from TRBV30 and TRBJ2-7; possibly TRBD1 for D (6 bases). Per germline, CDR1 GTSNPN and CDR2 SVGIG (reference sequence). This CDR3 is 16 amino acids long. Deletions cut 4 bases from V and 0 bases from J, with 19 bases between. The CDR3 protein is CAWKGQTGPTSYEQYF. The CDR3 DNA sequence: TGTGCCTGGAAAGGGCAGACAGGACCCACCTCCTACGAGCAGTACTTC.

This clone counts as medium-sized. The V gene is TRBV6-1, the J gene TRBJ2-4, with 7 bases identical to TRBD1. Trimming at V came to 5 bases and at J to 1 base, leaving 5 bases not matched to a gene. This CDR3 is built from 15 residues. Germline V gene lookup returns CDR1 MNHNS and CDR2 SASEGT. The DNA for the CDR3 is TGTGCCAGCAGTTTACAGGGGATGGCCAAAAACATTCAGTACTTC. It encodes CASSLQGMAKNIQYF.

There are a few counts of this clone. The V call is TRBV6-1, the J call TRBJ2-5, with unresolved D. V shed 7 bases and J shed 5 bases, with 11 bases lying between them. This CDR3 contains 12 residues. Germline assignment: CDR1 MNHNS and CDR2 SASEGT. The CDR3 spells CASTGPRETQYF. CDR3 coding DNA: TGTGCCAGCACCGGGCCACGGGAGACCCAGTACTTC.

V usage is TRBV30 and J usage is TRBJ1-2; D ambiguous. The germline V and J ends were trimmed by 5 bases and 2 bases, with 6 bases remaining between them. The CDR3 sequence is 11 residues long. Germline-derived CDR1 and CDR2 are GTSNPN and SVGIG (reference sequence). CDR3 loop: CAWGQNYGYTF. The CDR3 bases are TGTGCCTGGGGGCAGAACTATGGCTACACCTTC.

The CDR3 nucleotides read TGTGCCAGCAGTTTAGGGGACACCAATTTGTCAGAGCAGTACTTC. Encoded protein: CASSLGDTNLSEQYF. The chain uses TRBV27 and TRBJ2-7; TRBD1 might be the D (6 bases). Germline lookup yields CDR1 MNHEY and CDR2 SMNVEV (reference sequence). The CDR3 runs 15 residues. Deletions cut 2 bases from V and 7 bases from J, with 18 bases between.

The chain couples TRBV29-1 to TRBJ1-2; D gene unclear. In germline, CDR1 is SQVTM, CDR2 ANQGSEA. The V gene lost 6 bases and the J gene lost 6 bases, with 14 bases spanning the gap. This CDR3 is built from 12 residues. The CDR3 DNA reads TGCAGCGTCCCCAGCCTGACCCATGGCTACACCTTC. This encodes CSVPSLTHGYTF.

The table lists this clone with a few counts. V is TRBV7-9 and J is TRBJ1-4; D not certain. V was clipped by 0 bases and J by 8 bases, with 13 bases between them. The CDR3 totals 15 residues. Germline CDR1 is SEHNR and CDR2 is FQNEAQ (reference sequence). CDR3 in DNA: TGTGCCAGCAGCTTAGCGCGGTCCTCTGGGGAAAAACTGTTTTTT. It encodes CASSLARSSGEKLFF.

This chain uses TRBV4-1 with TRBJ1-6, with 7 bases lining up with TRBD1. V gave up 2 bases and J gave up 7 bases; unmatched junction bases: 5. The CDR3 extends over 15 amino acids. CDR1 and CDR2 (germline): MGHRA, YSYEKL. CDR3 nucleotide sequence: TGCGCCAGCAGCCAAACAACAGGGGACAATTCACCCCTCCACTTT. This codes for CASSQTTGDNSPLHF.

The genes are TRBV29-1 and TRBJ1-4; 8 bases line up with TRBD1. Germline CDR1 reads SQVTM; CDR2 reads ANQGSEA. This CDR3 is 14 amino acids long. V shed 4 bases, J shed 8 bases, and the junction held 9 bases outside the gene matches. CDR3 region: CSVGKTGVTEKLFF. The CDR3 DNA reads TGCAGCGTTGGAAAGACAGGGGTCACCGAAAAACTGTTTTTT.

The rearrangement uses TRBV5-1 and TRBJ2-1; 8 positions match TRBD1. V shed 0 bases and J 2 bases; nucleotides not matched to a gene: 4. There are 16 residues in the CDR3. Germline CDR1 and CDR2: SGHRS and YFSETQ. CDR3 sequence reads: CASSLAQGAAYNEQFF. CDR3 in DNA: TGCGCCAGCAGCTTGGCCCAGGGGGCGGCCTACAATGAGCAGTTCTTC.

The chain couples TRBV2 to TRBJ2-1; tentatively, D is TRBD1 (6 bases). This CDR3 has 13 amino acids. Germline values: CDR1 SNHLY, CDR2 FYNNEI. V was pared by 7 bases and J by 4 bases, with 11 bases between. The CDR3: CASNTDRYNEQFF. In DNA form, the CDR3 reads TGTGCCAGCAACACAGACAGGTACAATGAGCAGTTCTTC.

The chain joins TRBV30 to TRBJ2-2, with TRBD1 matching over 9 bases. Germline CDR1 and CDR2: GTSNPN and SVGIG (reference sequence). The CDR3 length is 15 residues. The V and J ends lost 4 bases and 5 bases, in that order; junction bases with no gene match: 8. CDR3 coding DNA: TGTGCCTGGACCGGTCCCGGGACAGGGACCGGGGAGCTGTTTTTT. Protein product: CAWTGPGTGTGELFF. Combining the CDR3 with reference TRBV30 and TRBJ2-2 gives the whole variable domain SQTIHQWPATLVQPVGSPLSLECTVEGTSNPNLYWYRQAAGRGLQLLFYSVGIGQISSEVPQNLSASRPQDRQFILSSKKLLLSDSGFYLCAWTGPGTGTGELFFGEGSRLTVL.

DNA of the CDR3: TGTGCCAGCAGCGTAGCCCCCACGGGGGGCAATGAGCAGTTCTTC. This sequence encodes CASSVAPTGGNEQFF. This chain links TRBV9 with TRBJ2-1, with 7 bases lining up with TRBD2. J lost 6 bases, V lost 0 bases, and 6 bases had no gene match. Per germline, CDR1 SGDLS and CDR2 YYNGEE. This CDR3 is 15 amino acids long.

This clone was observed a handful of times. The chain uses TRBV4-3 and TRBJ2-2; D gene uncertain. Germline V gene data show CDR1 as LGHNA and CDR2 as YSLEER. V lost 4 bases, J lost 4 bases, and 10 bases lay in between. The CDR3 runs to 14 residues. CDR3 in amino acids: CASSRTTPTGELFF. CDR3 in DNA: TGCGCCAGCAGCCGCACAACCCCCACCGGGGAGCTGTTTTTT.

This clone was counted only a few times. CDR3 residues: CASSLGSDSNQPQHF. The CDR3 DNA is TGTGCCAGCAGCTTAGGGTCGGACAGCAATCAGCCCCAGCATTTT. The chain links TRBV7-3 to TRBJ1-5; no reliable D call. The ends were cut back, 2 bases at V and 1 base at J, with 9 bases in the middle. CDR3 length equals 15 residues. Germline V CDR1 and CDR2: SGHTA, FQGTGA.

The chain is built from TRBV6-5 and TRBJ1-2; D remains unclear. The germline V gene has CDR1 MNHEY and CDR2 SVGAGI. This CDR3 is 12 amino acids long. V was pared by 5 bases and J by 4 bases, with 8 bases between. The CDR3 sequence: CASSDRLYGYTF. CDR3 coding DNA: TGTGCCAGCAGTGATCGGCTCTATGGCTACACCTTC.

V gene TRBV14 combines with J gene TRBJ2-3; 14 bases line up with TRBD2. Germline V gene data show CDR1 as SGHDN and CDR2 as FVKESK. This CDR3 has 16 amino acids. V was pared by 4 bases and J by 6 bases, with 6 bases of the junction left unmatched. CDR3 bases: TGTGCCAGCAGCCTGCGACTAGCGGGAGGGCCGGATACGCAGTATTTT. Protein product: CASSLRLAGGPDTQYF.

The J gene is TRBJ1-1, the V gene TRBV4-1; weak D call: TRBD1 (5 bases). Trimming pared 2 bases from V and 1 base from J, leaving 8 bases between. The CDR3 totals 14 residues. Germline assignment: CDR1 MGHRA and CDR2 YSYEKL. The CDR3 coding sequence is TGCGCCAGCAGCCAATTCCAGGGGAACACTGAAGCTTTCTTT. Protein product: CASSQFQGNTEAFF.

V and J are TRBV7-2 and TRBJ2-5; D gene unclear. Germline V CDR1 and CDR2: SGHTA, FQGNSA. The CDR3 is 13 residues long. Trimming took off 3 bases at V and 5 bases at J, with 10 bases between the two ends. The CDR3 region is CASSFIPGETQYF. DNA for the CDR3: TGTGCCAGCAGCTTCATCCCCGGGGAGACCCAGTACTTC.

V and J are TRBV9 and TRBJ2-3, with TRBD1 matching over 10 bases. J was trimmed by 5 bases and V by 1 base; bases with no gene match: 7. The CDR3 is 16 amino acids. Germline V gene lookup returns CDR1 SGDLS and CDR2 YYNGEE. CDR3 DNA: TGTGCCAGCAGCGTATCCGGGACAGGGGCCGTAGATACGCAGTATTTT. It codes for CASSVSGTGAVDTQYF.